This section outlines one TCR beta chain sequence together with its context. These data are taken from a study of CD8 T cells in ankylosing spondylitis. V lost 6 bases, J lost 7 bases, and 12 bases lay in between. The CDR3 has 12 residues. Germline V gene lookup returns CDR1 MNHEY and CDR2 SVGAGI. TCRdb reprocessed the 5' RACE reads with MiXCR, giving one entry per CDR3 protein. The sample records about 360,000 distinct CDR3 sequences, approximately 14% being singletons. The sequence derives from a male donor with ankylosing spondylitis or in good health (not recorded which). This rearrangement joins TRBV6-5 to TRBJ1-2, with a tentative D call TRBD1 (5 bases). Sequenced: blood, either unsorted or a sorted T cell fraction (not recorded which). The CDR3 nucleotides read TGTGCCAGCAGCCGCCGGGACGGTGGCTACACCTTC. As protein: CASSRRDGGYTF.